Listed below are T cell receptor beta chains from one sample, sequenced in a study of T cell responses to AZD1222 COVID-19 vaccine. Method: immunoSEQ multiplex PCR; TCRdb's copy keeps in-frame clones and lacks some. The table lists about 85,000 clones, roughly nine tenths of them singletons. This specimen consisted of peripheral blood, obtained on day 0 of AZD1222 vaccination. Every receptor here comes from an adult in good health. Each CDR3 is given with its conserved first and last residue. The order of the fields is J gene, D gene, V gene, CDR3 length, CDR3 protein. A D gene is named only where the DNA matches it firmly.

TRBJ2-3 - TRBV9 15 CASSVGGNGADTQYF
TRBJ2-2 - TRBV6-5 14 CASSYWASTGELFF
TRBJ2-1 TRBD1 TRBV27 14 CASTPQGDQNEQFF
TRBJ2-1 - TRBV5-4 16 CASSLVAGSPYNEQFF
TRBJ1-2 TRBD1 TRBV25-1 14 CASRETGFNYGYTF
TRBJ2-7 - TRBV4-3 15 CASSHGLTSYYEQYF
TRBJ2-3 TRBD2 TRBV7-2 17 CASSPEVAGAGTDTQYF
TRBJ1-6 TRBD1 TRBV6-4 14 CASSLQGKGSPLHF
TRBJ2-7 - TRBV5-6 13 CASSLGQSYEQYF
TRBJ1-4 - TRBV6-5 15 CASSYSIVPNEKLFF
TRBJ2-7 - TRBV10-2 12 CASWGRAYEQYF
TRBJ1-2 TRBD1 TRBV5-1 15 CASSLGTGIAEGYTF
TRBJ2-2 - TRBV21-1 21 CASSKFAGLPVVAGSTGELFF
TRBJ1-6 - TRBV14 16 CASSQVHTFEGSPLHF
TRBJ2-1 TRBD2 TRBV4-3 14 CASSLGLADNEQFF
TRBJ2-7 TRBD1 TRBV28 14 CATRRDRGSYEQYF